These 27 T cell receptor beta chains were sequenced from one sample in a study of T cells in Graves' hyperthyroidism and ophthalmopathy. Amplification of TCR beta CDR3 regions was performed using RNA transcripts as template. RT-PCR in the first round (using the HTBI primer set) targeted the TCR CDR3. TCRdb ran MiXCR on the multiplex PCR reads and lists one entry per CDR3 protein. The sample shows nearly 250,000 distinct CDR3 sequences, approximately 25% of them seen only once. The sequenced sample was blood. The receptor set was obtained from a middle-aged woman with Graves' ophthalmopathy.

The CDR3 bases are TGTGCCAGCAGTCCCGGGAACGAGCAGTACTTC. Its translation is CASSPGNEQYF. This chain uses TRBV6-1 with TRBJ2-7; possible D gene TRBD2, 5 bases. CDR1 is MNHNS, CDR2 SASEGT, per germline. V lost 5 bases to trimming and J lost 5 bases, with 7 bases between them. CDR3 length: 11 amino acids.

This clonotype showed up many times. V usage is TRBV12-3 or TRBV12-4 and J usage is TRBJ2-5, with D tentatively TRBD1 (6 bases). With 4 bases removed from V and 4 bases from J, the gap between germline ends came to 16 bases. This CDR3 spans 15 amino acids. The CDR3 loop reads CASSSGTIKGETQYF. The CDR3 DNA sequence: TGTGCCAGCAGTTCCGGGACAATAAAAGGAGAGACCCAGTACTTC.

This clonotype was detected ten times or more. V and J are TRBV29-1 and TRBJ2-7, with 7 nucleotides matching TRBD1. V was pared by 4 bases and J by 2 bases, with 5 bases of the junction left unmatched. CDR1 is SQVTM and CDR2 is ANQGSEA in the germline V gene. The CDR3 covers 13 residues. The CDR3 DNA reads as TGCAGCGTTGTGTGGCAGGGGGCCTACGAGCAGTACTTC. It encodes CSVVWQGAYEQYF.

The table lists this clonotype with many counts. With a much larger clone just one base away, this may be a read error. The chain couples TRBV11-2 to TRBJ1-1, with TRBD1 as a possible D gene (6 bases). The CDR3 is made up of 13 amino acids. Germline CDR1 reads SGHAT; CDR2 reads FQNNGV. This CDR3 is CAGSFRGVAEAFF. The CDR3 DNA is TGTGCCGGCAGCTTCAGGGGCGTCGCTGAAGCTTTCTTT.

This clonotype was found many times. Just one base apart from a much larger clone, this may be a read error. The chain has TRBV12-3 or TRBV12-4 and TRBJ1-5; D remains ambiguous. With 8 bases removed from V and 2 bases from J, the gap between germline ends came to 13 bases. This CDR3 is built from 14 residues. CDR3 DNA sequence: TGTGCCAGCGCCCAGAACTCGGGCAATCAGCCCCAGCATTTT. As protein: CASAQNSGNQPQHF.

This clonotype was seen many times. The chain joins TRBV20-1 to TRBJ2-7; D not certain. Trimming cost V 1 base and J 4 bases, with 8 bases left between them. CDR1 is DFQATT, CDR2 SNEGSKA, per germline (reference sequence). The CDR3 spans 12 residues. CDR3 amino acids: CSARVPPYEQYF. CDR3 nucleotide sequence: TGCAGTGCTAGAGTCCCCCCATACGAGCAGTACTTC.

In this sample, this clonotype turned up many times. This rearrangement joins TRBV2 to TRBJ1-2; D ambiguous. Trimming cost V 4 bases and J 5 bases, with 5 bases left between them. The germline gives CDR1 SNHLY, CDR2 FYNNEI. This CDR3 region has 11 residues. CDR3 amino acids: CASSVEYGYTF. As DNA, the CDR3 is TGTGCCAGCAGTGTTGAATATGGCTACACCTTC.

This clonotype was counted ten times or more. This chain joins TRBV6-5 and TRBJ1-1; TRBD1 might be the D (5 bases). The germline V and J ends were trimmed by 7 bases and 3 bases, with 15 bases remaining between them. The CDR3 sequence is 14 residues long. Germline values: CDR1 MNHEY, CDR2 SVGAGI. DNA for the CDR3: TGTGCCAGCAAATCAGGGTGGGGAGACACTGAAGCTTTCTTT. It specifies CASKSGWGDTEAFF.

This clonotype was seen ten or more times. This chain joins TRBV28 and TRBJ2-2; D remains ambiguous. V was pared by 6 bases and J by 5 bases, with 16 bases between. Germline loops: CDR1 MDHEN, CDR2 SYDVKM. The CDR3 is 15 residues long. The CDR3 coding sequence is TGTGCCAGCAGCCCCCGGTTGTACAGAACCGGGGAGCTGTTTTTT. It specifies CASSPRLYRTGELFF.

This clonotype was seen repeatedly, ten times or more. J is TRBJ2-5 and V is TRBV9; 10 bases are shared with TRBD2. Germline lookup yields CDR1 SGDLS and CDR2 YYNGEE. The CDR3 totals 19 residues. V trimming: 2 bases; J trimming: 2 bases; junction bases outside the gene matches: 15. The CDR3 sequence is CASSVNSGRTVGGQETQYF. CDR3 sequence (DNA): TGTGCCAGCAGCGTCAATAGCGGGAGGACGGTAGGAGGTCAAGAGACCCAGTACTTC.

This clonotype was counted at least ten times. This chain links TRBV7-9 with TRBJ1-2, with a tentative D call TRBD1 (6 bases). V lost 2 bases, J lost 7 bases, and 14 bases lay in between. Germline CDR1 and CDR2: SEHNR and FQNEAQ (reference sequence). The CDR3 loop spans 14 amino acids. This CDR3 is CASSLQGLAGGYTF. The CDR3 bases are TGTGCCAGCAGCTTACAGGGGCTCGCTGGTGGCTACACCTTC.

This clonotype was recorded many times. V usage is TRBV6-1 and J usage is TRBJ1-2, with 7 bases that match TRBD1. V gave up 7 bases and J gave up 7 bases; unmatched junction bases: 3. Germline V gene sequence: CDR1 MNHNS, CDR2 SASEGT. CDR3 length: 11 amino acids. The CDR3 sequence: CASKQGSGYTF. The CDR3 DNA follows: TGTGCCAGCAAACAGGGGAGTGGCTACACCTTC.

This chain uses TRBV5-1 with TRBJ2-1, with 7 bases matching TRBD1. Germline CDR1 is SGHRS and CDR2 is YFSETQ. After removal of 3 bases from V and 10 bases from J, the junction contained 10 bases not matched to a gene. CDR3 length equals 14 residues. CDR3 DNA sequence: TGCGCCAGCAGCTCTCCGGGACAGAGTTACGAGCAGTTCTTC. This gives the protein CASSSPGQSYEQFF. The variable domain in full, completed from reference TRBV5-1 and TRBJ2-1, reads KAGVTQTPRYLIKTRGQQVTLSCSPISGHRSVSWYQQTPGQGLQFLFEYFSETQRNKGNFPGRFSGRQFSNSRSEMNVSTLELGDSALYLCASSSPGQSYEQFFGPGTRLTVL.

This clonotype was counted at least ten times. This chain links TRBV19 with TRBJ2-2, with TRBD2 as a possible D gene (6 bases). From germline, CDR1 is LNHDA and CDR2 SQIVND (reference sequence). The CDR3 has 16 residues. Trimming removed 1 base from V and 1 base from J, with 10 bases in between. CDR3 in amino acids: CASSIGTTLNTGELFF. The CDR3, as DNA: TGTGCCAGTAGTATAGGGACTACCTTGAACACCGGGGAGCTGTTTTTT.

The genes are TRBV5-1 and TRBJ1-2; D gene unclear. With 1 base removed from V and 1 base from J, the gap between germline ends came to 8 bases. The CDR3 length is 14 residues. From germline, CDR1 is SGHRS and CDR2 YFSETQ. CDR3 in DNA: TGCGCCAGCAGCTTGACAGTGAATAACTATGGCTACACCTTC. This translates into CASSLTVNNYGYTF.

This clonotype was counted ten times or more. The chain links TRBV5-5 to TRBJ2-7; 9 bases align to TRBD2. The CDR3 length is 15 residues. Per the germline V gene, CDR1 is SGHKS and CDR2 is YYEKEE (reference sequence). The J segment lost 5 bases and the V segment lost 0 bases, leaving 6 bases of the junction unmatched. The chain's CDR3 is CASSLELAGIHEQYF. The CDR3 nucleotides read TGTGCCAGCAGCTTGGAGCTAGCGGGAATCCACGAGCAGTACTTC.

There are a few counts of this clonotype. The V call is TRBV28, the J call TRBJ2-5; D is unresolved. CDR1 and CDR2 from the germline V gene are MDHEN and SYDVKM. V lost 5 bases, J lost 2 bases, and 12 bases lay in between. This CDR3 spans 14 amino acids. CDR3 DNA sequence: TGTGCCAGCAGTCTTAGATGGTCTCAAGAGACCCAGTACTTC. Translation gives CASSLRWSQETQYF.

This chain connects TRBV6-1 to TRBJ2-7; 8 nucleotides align to TRBD1. V gave up 8 bases and J gave up 4 bases; unmatched junction bases: 13. The CDR3 extends over 15 amino acids. The germline V gene encodes CDR1 MNHNS and CDR2 SASEGT. CDR3 nucleotides: TGTGCCAGCGAGGGAAGACAGGGGCGAAGTTACGAGCAGTACTTC. Amino acid sequence: CASEGRQGRSYEQYF.

This clonotype was detected ten times or more. This rearrangement joins TRBV18 to TRBJ2-7; 9 bases agree with TRBD1. The CDR3 totals 13 residues. V lost 6 bases to trimming and J lost 6 bases; unmatched junction nucleotides: 6. CDR1 and CDR2 from the germline V gene are KGHSH and LQKENI. Here the CDR3 reads CASSSDRGAEQYF. CDR3 nucleotides: TGTGCCAGCTCGTCCGACAGGGGGGCCGAGCAGTACTTC.

This clonotype appeared many times. The chain combines TRBV12-3 or TRBV12-4 with TRBJ2-7, with a weak D call TRBD2 (5 bases). This CDR3 has 14 amino acids. V lost 3 bases, J lost 2 bases, and 11 bases lay in between. The CDR3 bases are TGTGCCAGCAGTTTCGGGGTGGAACCCTACGAGCAGTACTTC. Its protein is CASSFGVEPYEQYF.

This clonotype was counted ten times or more. The V gene is TRBV30, the J gene TRBJ1-1; D ambiguous. The germline gives CDR1 GTSNPN, CDR2 SVGIG (reference sequence). V shed 5 bases and J shed 4 bases, with 17 bases lying between them. The CDR3 has 14 amino acids. Here the CDR3 DNA reads TGTGCCTGGTTAAAACCTTGGGGTTTCACTGAAGCTTTCTTT. This sequence encodes CAWLKPWGFTEAFF.

CDR3 residues: CATSSSSSHSGNTIYF. Written as DNA, the CDR3 is TGTGCCACCAGCTCATCCTCAAGCCACTCTGGAAACACCATATATTTT. The chain couples TRBV15 to TRBJ1-3, with D unclear. Trimming removed 5 bases at V and 0 bases at J, with 14 bases between. The CDR3 consists of 16 residues. Germline loops: CDR1 LNHNV, CDR2 YYDKDF (reference sequence).

This clonotype was detected once. This chain connects TRBV12-3 or TRBV12-4 to TRBJ2-7, with 10 bases fitting TRBD2. J was trimmed by 3 bases and V by 6 bases; bases with no gene match: 5. The CDR3 totals 14 residues. DNA of the CDR3: TGTGCCAGCAGAACTAGCGGGGCGAACTACGAGCAGTACTTC. Amino acid sequence: CASRTSGANYEQYF.

This clonotype was observed many times. The CDR3 loop reads CASSATSGSTGELFF. The CDR3 bases are TGTGCCAGTAGTGCGACTAGCGGGAGTACCGGGGAGCTGTTTTTT. The chain uses TRBV19 and TRBJ2-2; 12 nucleotides agree with TRBD2. Trimming took 5 bases from V and 5 from J; bases not matched to a gene: 3. The CDR3 spans 15 residues. Germline CDR1 is LNHDA and CDR2 is SQIVND (reference sequence).

This clonotype was seen at least ten times. The genes are TRBV6-2 or TRBV6-3 and TRBJ2-7, with 8 nucleotides matching TRBD2. Germline V gene lookup returns CDR1 MNHEY and CDR2 SVGEGT. With V trimmed by 7 bases and J by 5 bases, 13 bases remained unmatched. This CDR3 contains 15 residues. CDR3 sequence (DNA): TGTGCCAGCAAGCCGGAAGCGGGAGCCCCCAACGAGCAGTACTTC. Translating gives CASKPEAGAPNEQYF.

The chain combines TRBV28 with TRBJ1-1, with 10 bases matching TRBD1. Germline-derived CDR1 and CDR2 are MDHEN and SYDVKM. The trim removed 3 bases at V and 10 bases at J, leaving 11 bases unmatched. The CDR3 length is 15 residues. CDR3 amino acids: CASSLQPDRGQRAFF. CDR3 sequence (DNA): TGTGCCAGCAGTTTGCAGCCCGACAGGGGGCAACGAGCTTTCTTT.

This clonotype was recorded at least ten times. The rearrangement links TRBV7-6 to TRBJ1-2; 12 nucleotides align to TRBD1. Germline CDR1 reads SGHVS; CDR2 reads FNYEAQ. This CDR3 is built from 15 residues. V gave up 0 bases and J gave up 9 bases; unmatched junction bases: 5. The CDR3 bases are TGTGCCAGCAGCTTAGCGGGACAGGGGGCTATAAGCTACACCTTC. This sequence encodes CASSLAGQGAISYTF.